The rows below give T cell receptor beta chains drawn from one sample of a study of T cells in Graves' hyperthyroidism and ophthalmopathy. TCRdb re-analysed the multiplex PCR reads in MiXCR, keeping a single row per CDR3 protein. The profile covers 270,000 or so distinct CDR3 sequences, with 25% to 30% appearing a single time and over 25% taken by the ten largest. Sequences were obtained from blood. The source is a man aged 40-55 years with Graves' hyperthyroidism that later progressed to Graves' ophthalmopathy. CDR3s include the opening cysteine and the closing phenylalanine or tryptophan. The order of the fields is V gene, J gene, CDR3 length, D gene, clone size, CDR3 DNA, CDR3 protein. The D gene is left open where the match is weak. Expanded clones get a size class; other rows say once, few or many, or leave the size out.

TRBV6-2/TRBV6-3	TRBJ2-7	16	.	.	TGTGCCACAGTAGAAAAGGGGGTCCTACCCTACTACGAGCAGTACTTC	CATVEKGVLPYYEQYF
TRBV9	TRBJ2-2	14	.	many	TGTGCAAGCACTCGGGCCGCGAACACCGGGGAGCTGTTTTTT	CASTRAANTGELFF
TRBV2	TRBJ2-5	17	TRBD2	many	TGTGCCAGCACCCTATCTCTAGCGGGAGGAGGGCAAGAGACCCAGTACTTC	CASTLSLAGGGQETQYF
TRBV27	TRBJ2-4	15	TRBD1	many	TGTGCCAGCAGTGGACAGGGACTAGCCAAAAACATTCAGTACTTC	CASSGQGLAKNIQYF
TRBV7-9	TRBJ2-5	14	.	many	TGTGCCATCCCCGGGCCAGGGGTACAAGAGACCCAGTACTTC	CAIPGPGVQETQYF
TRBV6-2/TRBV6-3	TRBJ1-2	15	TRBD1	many	TGTGCCAGCAGTTACGCAGGGACAGGGGGCTATGGCTACACCTTC	CASSYAGTGGYGYTF
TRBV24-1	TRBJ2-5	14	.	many	TGTGCCACCAGTTCGGTAAACGGGCGTGAGACCCAGTACTTC	CATSSVNGRETQYF
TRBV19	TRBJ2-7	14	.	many	TGTGCCAGTAGTATGATAGCGGACATGTACGAGCAGTACTTC	CASSMIADMYEQYF
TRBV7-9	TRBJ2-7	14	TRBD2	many	TGTGCCAGCAGCTCCCATAGCGGGGCCTACGAGCAGTACTTC	CASSSHSGAYEQYF
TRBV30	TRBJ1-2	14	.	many	TGTGCCTGGAGTCATCGACAGTCGGTCGTTGGCTACACCTTC	CAWSHRQSVVGYTF
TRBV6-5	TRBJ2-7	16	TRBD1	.	TGTGCCAGCAGTTACCCTCCCGGGACAGGGCTCTACGAGCAGTACTTC	CASSYPPGTGLYEQYF
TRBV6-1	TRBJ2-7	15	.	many	TGTGCCAGCAGTGATCGGTTCGCCAGCTCCTACGAGCAGTACTTC	CASSDRFASSYEQYF
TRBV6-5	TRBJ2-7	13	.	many	TGTGCCAGCAGTTACCCGCCAGGTAACGAGCAGTACTTC	CASSYPPGNEQYF
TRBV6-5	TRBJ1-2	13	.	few	TGTGCCAGCAGATACGACGGAGATGGGGGCTACACCTTC	CASRYDGDGGYTF
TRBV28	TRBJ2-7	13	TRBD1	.	TGTGCCAGCAGTGAAACAGGGGGTACAGAGCAGTACTTC	CASSETGGTEQYF
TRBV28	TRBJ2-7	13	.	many	TGTGCCAGCAGTTTAATTCAAAACTACGAGCAGTACTTC	CASSLIQNYEQYF
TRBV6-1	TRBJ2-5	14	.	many	TGTGCCAGCAGTGCATCGGGACAACAAGAGACCCAGTACTTC	CASSASGQQETQYF
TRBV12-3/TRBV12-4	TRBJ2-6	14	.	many	TGTGCCAGCAGACCCTGGGGGCCTTCCTCTGTTATGACTTTC	CASRPWGPSSVMTF
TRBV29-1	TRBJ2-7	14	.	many	TGCAGTGCGATTTCAGGACAGCGACCCTACGAGCAGTACTTC	CSAISGQRPYEQYF
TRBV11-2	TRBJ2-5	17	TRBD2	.	TGTGCCAGCAGCTTAGGACGGCTAGCGGGAGTACAAGAGACCCAGTACTTC	CASSLGRLAGVQETQYF
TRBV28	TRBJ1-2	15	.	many	TGTGCCAGCGCAAAAATCGGCAGGGAGGACTATGGCTACACCTTC	CASAKIGREDYGYTF
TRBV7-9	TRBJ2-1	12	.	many	TGTGCCAGCCTCGGAACTGTCTCATCGCAGTTCTTC	CASLGTVSSQFF
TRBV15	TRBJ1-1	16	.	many	TGTGCCACCAGCGCAACTCGGGGGGCGCTGGGCACTGAAGCTTTCTTT	CATSATRGALGTEAFF
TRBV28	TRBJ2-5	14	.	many	TGTGCCAGCAGAGAACCGGGCAGCCAAGAGACCCAGTACTTC	CASREPGSQETQYF
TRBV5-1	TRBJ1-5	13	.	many	TGCGCCAGCAGCGAGGGCCCCGGTCAGCCCCAGCATTTT	CASSEGPGQPQHF
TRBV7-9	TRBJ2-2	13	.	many	TGTGCCAGCAGCATTCTAGTCGGCGGGGAGCTGTTTTTT	CASSILVGGELFF
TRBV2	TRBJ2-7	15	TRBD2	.	TGTGCCAGCAGTGAGGGACTAGCGGGATGCCGTGAGCAGTACTTC	CASSEGLAGCREQYF
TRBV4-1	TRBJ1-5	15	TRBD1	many	TGCGCCAGCAGCCTAAGTCAGGGGGCGAATCAGCCCCAGCATTTT	CASSLSQGANQPQHF
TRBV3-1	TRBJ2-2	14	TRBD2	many	TGTGCCAGCAGCTGGGCGGGAGTTACCGGGGAGCTGTTTTTT	CASSWAGVTGELFF
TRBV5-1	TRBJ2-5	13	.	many	TGCGCCAGCAACCAAGGGATTCAAGAGACCCAGTACTTC	CASNQGIQETQYF
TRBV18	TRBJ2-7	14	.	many	TGTGCCAGCTCACCGATAGGGGGGGACTACGAGCAGTACTTC	CASSPIGGDYEQYF
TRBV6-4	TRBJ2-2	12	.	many	TGTGCCAGCAGTGACTCGGCCGGGGAGCTGTTTTTT	CASSDSAGELFF
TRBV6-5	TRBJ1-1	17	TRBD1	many	TGTGCCAGCAGTTCCGCGACAGGGCCCAAGGAGAGCACTGAAGCTTTCTTT	CASSSATGPKESTEAFF
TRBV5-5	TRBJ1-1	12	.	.	TGTGCCAGCAGCCAAGGGTCCCTCGAAGCTTTCTTT	CASSQGSLEAFF
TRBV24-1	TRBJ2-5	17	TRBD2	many	TGTGCCACCAGTGACTCACTAGCGGGAGGGCATTCGGAGACCCAGTACTTC	CATSDSLAGGHSETQYF
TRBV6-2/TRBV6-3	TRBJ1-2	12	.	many	TGTGCCAGCAGTAAGGAGCACTATGGCTACACCTTC	CASSKEHYGYTF
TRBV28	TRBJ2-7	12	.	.	TGTGCCAGCAGTGACCCCAACTACGAGCAGTACTTC	CASSDPNYEQYF
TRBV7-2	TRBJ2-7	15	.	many	TGTGCCAGCAGCTTACTTAACTGGAGCTCCTACGAGCAGTACTTC	CASSLLNWSSYEQYF
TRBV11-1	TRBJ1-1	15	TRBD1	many	TGTGCCAGCAGCCGAGAGGACAGGGGATATACTGAAGCTTTCTTT	CASSREDRGYTEAFF
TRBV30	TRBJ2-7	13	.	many	TGTGCCTGGAGTGTACCGACGGCGTGGGAGCAGTACTTC	CAWSVPTAWEQYF
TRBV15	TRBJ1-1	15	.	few	TGTGCCACCAGCAGAGATTTGGGTCAGAACACTGAAGCTTTCTTT	CATSRDLGQNTEAFF
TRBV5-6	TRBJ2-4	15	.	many	TGTGCCAGCAGCTTGGCCCCGACGAGCAAAAACATTCAGTACTTC	CASSLAPTSKNIQYF
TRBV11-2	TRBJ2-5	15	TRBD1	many	TGTGCCAGCAGCTTAGGGGCAGGGGGCGTTGAGACCCAGTACTTC	CASSLGAGGVETQYF
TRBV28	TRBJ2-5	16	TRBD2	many	TGTGCCAGCAGTTTATCGGCTAGCGGAGGCCAAGAGACCCAGTACTTC	CASSLSASGGQETQYF
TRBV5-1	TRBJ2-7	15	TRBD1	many	TGCGCCAGCAGCCCCGGGACAGGGAGCTCCTACGAGCAGTACTTC	CASSPGTGSSYEQYF
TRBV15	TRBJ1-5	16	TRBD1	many	TGTGCCACCAGCAGAGGAGGGGACAGGCTCCATCAGCCCCAGCATTTT	CATSRGGDRLHQPQHF
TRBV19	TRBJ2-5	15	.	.	TGTGCCAGTAGCTCCGATAATGACCACCAAGAGACCCAGTACTTC	CASSSDNDHQETQYF
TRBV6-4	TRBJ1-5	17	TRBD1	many	TGTGCCAGCAGGTCGGGACAGGGGGGATATAGCAATCAGCCCCAGCATTTT	CASRSGQGGYSNQPQHF
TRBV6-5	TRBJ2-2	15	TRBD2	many	TGTGCCAGCAGTCCCCAGACTAGCGCTACCGGGGAGCTGTTTTTT	CASSPQTSATGELFF
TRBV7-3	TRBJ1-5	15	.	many	TGTGCCAGCAGCCCCTTCTTTTCCAACAATCAGCCCCAGCATTTT	CASSPFFSNNQPQHF
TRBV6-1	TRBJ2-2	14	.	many	TGTGCCAGTTCGGAGATCCGCAGCACCGGGGAGCTGTTTTTT	CASSEIRSTGELFF
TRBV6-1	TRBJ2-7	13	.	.	TGTGCCAGCTCACCTGGACCGCGACGCGAGCAGTACTTC	CASSPGPRREQYF